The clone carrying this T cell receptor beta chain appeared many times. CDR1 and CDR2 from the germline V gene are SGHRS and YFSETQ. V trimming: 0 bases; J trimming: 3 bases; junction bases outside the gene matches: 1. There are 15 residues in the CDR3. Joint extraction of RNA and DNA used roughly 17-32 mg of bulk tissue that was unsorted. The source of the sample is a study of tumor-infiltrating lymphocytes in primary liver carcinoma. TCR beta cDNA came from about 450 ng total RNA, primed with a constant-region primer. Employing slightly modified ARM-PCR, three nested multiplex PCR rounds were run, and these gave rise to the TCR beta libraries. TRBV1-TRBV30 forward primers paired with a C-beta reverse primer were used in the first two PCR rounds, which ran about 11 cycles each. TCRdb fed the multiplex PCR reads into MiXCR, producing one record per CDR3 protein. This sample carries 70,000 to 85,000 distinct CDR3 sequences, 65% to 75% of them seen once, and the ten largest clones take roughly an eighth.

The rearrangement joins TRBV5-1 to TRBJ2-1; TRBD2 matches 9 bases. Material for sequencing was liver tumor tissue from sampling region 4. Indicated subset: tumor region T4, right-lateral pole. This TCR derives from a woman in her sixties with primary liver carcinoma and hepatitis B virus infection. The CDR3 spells CASSLGTSVYNEQFF. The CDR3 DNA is TGCGCCAGCAGCTTGGGGACTAGCGTCTACAATGAGCAGTTCTTC.